These 6 T cell receptor beta chains originate from one sample sequenced in a study of shared clonotypes between healthy human individuals. Using immunoSEQ multiplex PCR, the repertoire was profiled, and TCRdb retains in-frame clones only, with some absent. The data show over 2 million clones, around 92% seen once. The sequencing sample was made of naive CD4+ T cells from PBMCs. Subset given: CD45RA+ positively selected. The receptors here all came from a man aged 18 to 35 in good health. Some clones in this sample may be carry-over from other donors' samples.

This clone was detected only once. This rearrangement joins TRBV7-2 to TRBJ2-3; D is possibly TRBD2 (5 bases). CDR1 is SGHTA and CDR2 is FQGNSA in the germline V gene. This CDR3 region has 13 residues. The ends were cut back, 4 bases at V and 9 bases at J, with 14 bases in the middle. The CDR3 loop is CASSSRPRGTQYF. CDR3 bases: TGTGCCAGCAGCTCCCGACCCCGCGGGACGCAGTATTTT.

CDR3 DNA: TGCGCCAGCAGCTCCACCGCGACGACTGGGGAGACCCAGTACTTC. Its protein is CASSSTATTGETQYF. The rearrangement uses TRBV5-1 and TRBJ2-5; D is ambiguous. The CDR3 spans 15 residues. Trimming took 3 bases from V and 5 from J, leaving 17 bases between them. Germline V gene data show CDR1 as SGHRS and CDR2 as YFSETQ.

This clone has just a few counts. This sample also contains other DNA sequences that code for the same CDR3. V is TRBV5-1 and J is TRBJ2-3, with D tentatively TRBD1 (5 bases). Trimming cost V 0 bases and J 0 bases, with 5 bases left between them. The germline V gene has CDR1 SGHRS and CDR2 YFSETQ. CDR3 length: 14 residues. DNA of the CDR3: TGCGCCAGCAGCTTGGGGGGCAGCACAGATACGCAGTATTTT. It specifies CASSLGGSTDTQYF. Full variable domain (outside the CDR3, taken from reference TRBV5-1 and TRBJ2-3): KAGVTQTPRYLIKTRGQQVTLSCSPISGHRSVSWYQQTPGQGLQFLFEYFSETQRNKGNFPGRFSGRQFSNSRSEMNVSTLELGDSALYLCASSLGGSTDTQYFGPGTRLTVL.

This chain connects TRBV15 to TRBJ2-1, with D maybe TRBD2 (5 bases). V was clipped by 3 bases and J by 0 bases, with 15 bases between them. This CDR3 contains 17 residues. The germline V gene encodes CDR1 LNHNV and CDR2 YYDKDF (reference sequence). CDR3: CATSSPPGSISYNEQFF. CDR3 in DNA: TGTGCCACCAGCAGTCCTCCGGGGTCAATCTCCTACAATGAGCAGTTCTTC.

The chain joins TRBV10-3 to TRBJ2-3; D uncertain. V shed 0 bases and J shed 0 bases, with 10 bases lying between them. CDR1 ENHRY and CDR2 SYGVKD come from the germline V gene. This CDR3 is built from 16 residues. In DNA form, the CDR3 reads TGTGCCATCAGTGAGTCAACATTAGCTAGCACAGATACGCAGTATTTT. This gives the protein CAISESTLASTDTQYF.

This clone was seen a single time. The J gene is TRBJ2-7, the V gene TRBV10-3, with TRBD2 as a possible D gene (5 bases). V lost 5 bases, J lost 2 bases, and 10 bases lay in between. CDR1 is ENHRY, CDR2 SYGVKD, per germline. The CDR3 length is 13 residues. This CDR3 reads CAISHPGAYEQYF. CDR3 DNA sequence: TGTGCCATCAGTCACCCCGGGGCCTACGAGCAGTACTTC.